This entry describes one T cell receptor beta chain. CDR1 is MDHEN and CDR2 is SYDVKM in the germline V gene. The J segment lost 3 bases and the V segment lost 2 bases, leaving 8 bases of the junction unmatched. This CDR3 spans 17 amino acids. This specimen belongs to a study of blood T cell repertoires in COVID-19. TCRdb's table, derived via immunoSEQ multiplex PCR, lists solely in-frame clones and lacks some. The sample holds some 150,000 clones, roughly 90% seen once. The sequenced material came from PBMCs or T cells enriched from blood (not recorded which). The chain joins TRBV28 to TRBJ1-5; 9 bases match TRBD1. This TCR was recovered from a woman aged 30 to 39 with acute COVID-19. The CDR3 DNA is TGTGCCAGCAGTTTAGGGCCGGGACAGGGAATCAATCAGCCCCAGCATTTT. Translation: CASSLGPGQGINQPQHF.